The present T cell receptor (beta chain) was sequenced within a study of quantifying T cell responses using KT2 cells (dated by TCRdb to about 2017). Looking at the study overall: RNA was DNase-treated and reverse transcribed with TCR alpha and beta constant-region primers, mostly using SuperScript III. PCR2 was run as a SYBR Green qPCR and stopped at a predetermined fluorescence threshold to avoid over-amplification. Under optimum conditions, the T4 ligation step was estimated to exceed 8% efficiency. What the research found in general, with its limitations: No side-by-side comparison between this pipeline and other TCR sequencing techniques was included in the study. The numbers of KT2 alpha and beta sequences increased linearly with the number of input KT2 cells across several orders of magnitude. KT2 sequences were detected down to the lowest spike-in tested, which was about one KT2 cell per 100,000 PBMC. At very high KT2 spike-in numbers, detection of KT2 sequences reached saturation.

To test the sensitivity and accuracy of the pipeline, known numbers of KT2, a T cell clone whose TCR had already been sequenced, were spiked into unfractionated PBMC. A range of KT2-to-PBMC ratios was produced by mixing KT2 cells with a fixed number of PBMC. Library preparation used UMI-ligation and nested PCR. A single-stranded oligonucleotide carrying the Illumina SP2 sequence and a UMI was ligated to the cDNA 3' end using T4 RNA ligase 1. PCR1 used around 4 cycles (98 degrees C 15 s, 69 degrees C 30 s, 72 degrees C 40 s), and the beta primer was an equimolar mix of RC1.1 and RC1.2 that covered TRBC1 and TRBC2. Starting at PCR2, TCR alpha and beta chains were handled separately, and sample indices and Illumina adaptors were added. The UMI, placed after an 8-base spacer, consisted of 12 random nucleotides arranged as two hexamers with a spacer between them. The libraries were sequenced on an Illumina MiSeq using v2 2x251 paired-end chemistry, usually with about eleven samples in each run. To increase diversity, about 4.5-7.5% PhiX DNA was added to each sequencing library. The original pipeline was this. bcl2fastq converted raw reads to FASTQ, and Demultiplexor demultiplexed the reads by dual indices. V and J genes were assigned by Decombinator through tag matching, with a single base-pair mismatch being allowed. Using UMIs, Collapsinator corrected both sequencing errors and the frequency errors that come from PCR heterogeneity. CDR3Translator turned Decombinator identifiers into nucleotide sequence, translated that sequence into amino acids, and pulled out the CDR3 based on C- and N-terminal motifs. Each distinct KT2 TCR was counted as a cluster of KT2 sequences sharing one unique molecular identifier. TCRdb trimmed public reads at Q25 via fastp, called clones via MiXCR and kept in-frame beta chains. For every CDR3 protein sequence, its rows merge into one entry that carries the most common genes and DNA. These V and J calls derive from TCRdb rather than the authors' analysis. This sample gives around 56,000 distinct CDR3 sequences in total; approximately 13% of them show up just once. The biggest ten clones account for 9.4% of the sample.

In the case of this clonotype: What antigen it recognizes has not been identified. No much larger clonotype is one base removed from it; base qualities were not supplied.

This clonotype was sampled from a human donor. Specimen: PBMCs spiked with cells of the T cell clone KT2.

The DNA reads as follows: TGTGCCAGCAGCTTATGGGCTAGCGGGAGTTATACAGATACGCAGTATTTT. This yields the protein CASSLWASGSYTDTQYF. The chain uses TRBV11-3 and TRBJ2-3, with 10 middle bases fitting TRBD2. From the cysteine through the phenylalanine, the CDR3 covers 17 amino acids. Here the CDR3 DNA is all that survives: 51 bases in frame from base 1. For CDR1 and CDR2, the germline V gene lists SGHNT and YENEEA. Compared with germline, V lacks 2 bases and J lacks 3 bases; bases without a gene match: 8.